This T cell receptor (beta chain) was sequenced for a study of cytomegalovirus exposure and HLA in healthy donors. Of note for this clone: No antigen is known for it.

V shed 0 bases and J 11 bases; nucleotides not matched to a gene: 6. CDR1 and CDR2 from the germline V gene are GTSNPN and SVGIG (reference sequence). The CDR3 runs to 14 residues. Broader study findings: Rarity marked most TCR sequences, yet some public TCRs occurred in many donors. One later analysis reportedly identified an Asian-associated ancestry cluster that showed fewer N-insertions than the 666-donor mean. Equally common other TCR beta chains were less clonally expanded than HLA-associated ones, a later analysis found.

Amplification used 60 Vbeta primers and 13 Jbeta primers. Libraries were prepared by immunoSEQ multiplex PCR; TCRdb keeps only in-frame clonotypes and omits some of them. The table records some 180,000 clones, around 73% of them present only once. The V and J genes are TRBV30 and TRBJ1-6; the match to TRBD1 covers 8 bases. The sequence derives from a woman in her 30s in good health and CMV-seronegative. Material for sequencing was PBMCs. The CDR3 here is CAWSVSGGLTPLHF. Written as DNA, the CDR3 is TGTGCCTGGAGTGTTTCAGGGGGCCTTACACCCCTCCACTTT. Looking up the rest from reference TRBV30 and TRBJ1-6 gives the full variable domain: SQTIHQWPATLVQPVGSPLSLECTVEGTSNPNLYWYRQAAGRGLQLLFYSVGIGQISSEVPQNLSASRPQDRQFILSSKKLLLSDSGFYLCAWSVSGGLTPLHFGNGTRLTVT.